The 27 T cell receptor beta chains reported below all come from one sample, sequenced in a study of cytomegalovirus exposure and HLA in healthy donors. The PCR was carried out with 60 Vbeta primers and 13 Jbeta primers. TCRdb's copy holds only in-frame clones and misses some; the assay was immunoSEQ multiplex PCR. The table shows 120,000 to 150,000 clones, with roughly four fifths occurring only once. The sequencing input was PBMCs. The receptors originated from a man aged 40-49 years in good health and CMV-seropositive.

The rearrangement links TRBV7-2 to TRBJ2-3; D perhaps matches TRBD2 (6 bases). CDR1 SGHTA and CDR2 FQGNSA come from the germline V gene. This CDR3 region has 15 residues. V lost 7 bases and J 8 bases, leaving 22 bases between the germline ends. CDR3 DNA: TGTGCCAGCAACCTTAGTAGGAGGGGCCAGGGTACGCAGTATTTT. It specifies CASNLSRRGQGTQYF.

The chain has TRBV10-1 and TRBJ1-2, with 8 bases lining up with TRBD1. The CDR3 totals 14 residues. V was clipped by 8 bases and J by 0 bases; unmatched bases: 5. Germline loops: CDR1 WNHNN, CDR2 SYGVQD (reference sequence). The CDR3, as DNA: TGCGCCAGCGGGACAGGAAGAACTAACTATGGCTACACCTTC. Its translation: CASGTGRTNYGYTF.

This clone was counted once. The J gene is TRBJ2-7, the V gene TRBV7-9; D might be TRBD1 (6 bases). Germline V gene lookup returns CDR1 SEHNR and CDR2 FQNEAQ (reference sequence). The CDR3 length is 14 residues. V dropped 1 base and J dropped 2 bases, with 9 bases sitting between them. The CDR3 reads CASSLGQDAYEQYF. The CDR3 DNA reads TGTGCCAGCAGCTTAGGACAGGATGCCTACGAGCAGTACTTC.

In its sample, this clone was seen once. J is TRBJ2-2 and V is TRBV5-1, with D unresolved. Trimming stripped 1 base from V and 4 bases from J, with 5 bases between. The CDR3 runs 13 residues. Per germline, CDR1 SGHRS and CDR2 YFSETQ. The CDR3 loop reads CASSLYGTGELFF. As DNA, the CDR3 is TGCGCCAGCAGCTTGTACGGCACCGGGGAGCTGTTTTTT.

The rearrangement uses TRBV7-6 and TRBJ2-1; 13 positions agree with TRBD2. Trimming took 2 bases from V and 8 from J; bases not matched to a gene: 6. This CDR3 has 16 amino acids. The germline CDR1 and CDR2 sequences are SGHVS and FNYEAQ. DNA for the CDR3: TGTGCCAGCAGCTTAACTAGCGGGAGGGCCATTGATGAGCAGTTCTTC. This codes for CASSLTSGRAIDEQFF.

The CDR3: CASSVSGSRTDTQYF. DNA for the CDR3: TGTGCCAGCAGCGTTAGCGGGAGTCGGACAGATACGCAGTATTTT. The chain couples TRBV5-4 to TRBJ2-3; TRBD2 matches at 9 bases. The CDR3 consists of 15 residues. V lost 4 bases to trimming and J lost 3 bases; unmatched junction nucleotides: 6. From germline, CDR1 is SGHNT and CDR2 YYREEE (reference sequence).

In its sample, this clone was seen once. J is TRBJ2-1 and V is TRBV6-5; TRBD2 agrees at 14 bases. V shed 6 bases and J 6 bases; nucleotides not matched to a gene: 4. The CDR3 runs 15 residues. Germline values: CDR1 MNHEY, CDR2 SVGAGI. The CDR3 DNA sequence: TGTGCCAGCAGGCCCGGGACTAGCGGGAGCAATGAGCAGTTCTTC. It codes for CASRPGTSGSNEQFF.

CDR3 in amino acids: CASSSEAGSSYEQYF. The DNA of the CDR3 is TGTGCCAGCAGTTCGGAGGCGGGGAGCTCCTACGAGCAGTACTTC. The rearrangement joins TRBV27 to TRBJ2-7, with D perhaps matching TRBD2 (6 bases). This CDR3 spans 15 amino acids. The ends were cut back, 4 bases at V and 0 bases at J, with 13 bases in the middle. Germline CDR1 is MNHEY and CDR2 is SMNVEV (reference sequence).

The rearrangement links TRBV14 to TRBJ1-2, with 8 nucleotides matching TRBD1. CDR1 is SGHDN and CDR2 is FVKESK in the germline V gene. Unmatched junction bases numbered 9, after V lost 4 bases and J lost 8 bases. CDR3 size: 14 residues. The CDR3 protein is CASSLRTGQEGYTF. The CDR3 nucleotides are TGTGCCAGCAGCCTTCGGACAGGGCAGGAGGGCTACACCTTC.

This chain links TRBV7-8 with TRBJ2-5, with 15 bases aligning to TRBD2. The CDR3 totals 16 residues. Germline lookup yields CDR1 SGHVS and CDR2 FQNEAQ. The V gene end was trimmed by 3 bases and the J gene end by 4 bases; junction bases not matched to a gene: 3. The CDR3 loop reads CASSLPGLAGGETQYF. The CDR3 region has the DNA TGTGCCAGCAGCTTGCCGGGACTAGCGGGAGGAGAGACCCAGTACTTC.

J is TRBJ2-5 and V is TRBV7-9; D gene uncertain. CDR1 and CDR2 (germline): SEHNR, FQNEAQ (reference sequence). The CDR3 loop spans 13 amino acids. Trimming took 2 bases from V and 3 from J, leaving 7 bases between them. CDR3 in amino acids: CASSLFAEETQYF. In nucleotides, the CDR3 is TGTGCCAGCAGCTTATTTGCGGAAGAGACCCAGTACTTC. Based on the CDR3 plus reference TRBV7-9 and TRBJ2-5, the full variable domain is DTGVSQNPRHKITKRGQNVTFRCDPISEHNRLYWYRQTLGQGPEFLTYFQNEAQLEKSRLLSDRFSAERPKGSFSTLEIQRTEQGDSAMYLCASSLFAEETQYFGPGTRLLVL.

Only one count was recorded for this clone. One end of the junction does not line up with germline, which may come from a read error. CDR3 nucleotide sequence: TGTTCCAGCAGCGAAAGGTGGGGGGGACAGCCCCAGCATTTT. As protein: CSSSERWGGQPQHF. This rearrangement joins TRBV7-9 to TRBJ1-5; perhaps TRBD1 as D (5 bases). Germline CDR1 SEHNR, CDR2 FQNEAQ (reference sequence). The CDR3 spans 14 residues.

This clone occurred once. The chain links TRBV25-1 to TRBJ2-2; D possibly corresponds to TRBD1 (5 bases). The CDR3 covers 15 residues. V was shortened by 2 bases and J by 1 base, with 8 bases between the two germline ends. Germline V lookup: CDR1 MGHDK, CDR2 SYGVNS. The CDR3 region has the DNA TGTGCCAGCAGTGAACGTAGGGGGAACACCGGGGAGCTGTTTTTT. It is translated as CASSERRGNTGELFF.

V usage is TRBV28 and J usage is TRBJ2-7; 7 bases agree with TRBD1. The V segment lost 5 bases and the J segment 3 bases; nucleotides outside the gene matches: 4. Germline V gene lookup returns CDR1 MDHEN and CDR2 SYDVKM. This CDR3 is built from 13 residues. This CDR3 reads CASSLRQGYEQYF. CDR3 nucleotide sequence: TGTGCCAGCAGTCTAAGACAGGGCTACGAGCAGTACTTC.

The chain carries TRBV27 and TRBJ2-2; 12 nucleotides align to TRBD2. The CDR3 has 16 residues. V dropped 5 bases and J dropped 6; count of bases not matched to a gene: 7. Germline CDR1 MNHEY, CDR2 SMNVEV (reference sequence). The CDR3 sequence: CASSASGRVYPGELFF. The CDR3, as DNA: TGTGCCAGCAGTGCTAGCGGGAGGGTTTATCCCGGGGAGCTGTTTTTT.

The chain couples TRBV12-5 to TRBJ2-3; weak D call: TRBD1 (5 bases). This CDR3 is 13 amino acids long. CDR1 is LGHNT and CDR2 is FRNRAP in the germline V gene. V gave up 1 base and J gave up 4 bases, with 6 bases separating them. CDR3 sequence reads: CASGLGRADTQYF. CDR3 DNA sequence: TGTGCTAGTGGTTTGGGCAGGGCAGATACGCAGTATTTT. Combining the CDR3 with reference TRBV12-5 and TRBJ2-3 gives the whole variable domain DARVTQTPRHKVTEMGQEVTMRCQPILGHNTVFWYRQTMMQGLELLAYFRNRAPLDDSGMPKDRFSAEMPDATLATLKIQPSEPRDSAVYFCASGLGRADTQYFGPGTRLTVL.

The chain carries TRBV5-1 and TRBJ1-2; 7 nucleotides line up with TRBD1. Germline trimming cut 4 bases from V and 0 bases from J; bases unmatched to any gene: 15. Germline lookup yields CDR1 SGHRS and CDR2 YFSETQ. This CDR3 has 18 residues. CDR3 sequence: CASSLQGTSNGANYGYTF. The CDR3 DNA reads as TGCGCCAGCAGCCTACAGGGGACTTCCAACGGAGCTAACTATGGCTACACCTTC.

This rearrangement joins TRBV5-5 to TRBJ2-7; D call uncertain. The CDR3 covers 12 residues. CDR1 and CDR2 from the germline V gene are SGHKS and YYEKEE (reference sequence). Trimming left V 4 bases short and J 3 bases short, with 8 bases between. The CDR3 nucleotides read TGTGCCAGCAGCGCTACTAACTACGAGCAGTACTTC. As protein: CASSATNYEQYF.

The V call is TRBV14, the J call TRBJ2-5; 7 bases fit TRBD1. The DNA end is a closer match to TRBJ2-7, so the J assignment may be wrong. CDR3 length equals 21 residues. Germline lookup yields CDR1 SGHDN and CDR2 FVKESK. The CDR3 here is CASSQGDWWDRDDTSSYEQYF. The CDR3 coding sequence is TGTGCCAGCAGCCAAGGGGATTGGTGGGACAGAGACGATACGAGCTCCTACGAGCAGTACTTC.

This chain links TRBV30 with TRBJ1-2; D gene ambiguous. This CDR3 spans 15 amino acids. The germline gives CDR1 GTSNPN, CDR2 SVGIG (reference sequence). V lost 1 base and J lost 0, with 12 bases in between. Here the CDR3 reads CAWSAQGGTNYGYTF. In nucleotides, the CDR3 is TGTGCCTGGAGTGCACAAGGAGGGACTAACTATGGCTACACCTTC. The variable domain in full, with the rest retrieved from reference TRBV30 and TRBJ1-2, is SQTIHQWPATLVQPVGSPLSLECTVEGTSNPNLYWYRQAAGRGLQLLFYSVGIGQISSEVPQNLSASRPQDRQFILSSKKLLLSDSGFYLCAWSAQGGTNYGYTFGSGTRLTVV.

V is TRBV27 and J is TRBJ2-3; 12 bases are shared with TRBD1. The CDR3 has 19 amino acids. Germline V lookup: CDR1 MNHEY, CDR2 SMNVEV (reference sequence). Trimming removed 4 bases from V and 3 bases from J; junction bases left unmatched: 14. The CDR3 protein is CASSSPSGQGARGTDTQYF. The CDR3 nucleotides read TGTGCCAGCAGTTCCCCTTCGGGACAGGGGGCGCGGGGGACAGATACGCAGTATTTT.

The rearrangement links TRBV6-1 to TRBJ1-4, with unresolved D. Trimming removed 1 base from V and 8 bases from J, with 14 bases in between. The CDR3 contains 15 residues. Germline values: CDR1 MNHNS, CDR2 SASEGT. CDR3 loop: CASSEGGGRQEKLFF. The CDR3 DNA reads as TGTGCCAGCAGTGAAGGTGGAGGGCGGCAGGAAAAACTGTTTTTT.

V and J are TRBV27 and TRBJ2-2; D is undetermined. This CDR3 spans 12 amino acids. Trimming stripped 3 bases from V and 6 bases from J, with 5 bases between. Per germline, CDR1 MNHEY and CDR2 SMNVEV (reference sequence). CDR3 in DNA: TGTGCCAGCAGTTTTATCGCCGGGGAGCTGTTTTTT. It is translated as CASSFIAGELFF.

The chain couples TRBV19 to TRBJ2-5, with 11 bases identical to TRBD2. Germline V gene sequence: CDR1 LNHDA, CDR2 SQIVND (reference sequence). The CDR3 is made up of 16 amino acids. After removal of 8 bases from V and 5 bases from J, the junction contained 13 bases not matched to a gene. The CDR3 here is CASHAGVAGGSETQYF. The CDR3 DNA reads TGTGCCAGTCATGCAGGGGTAGCGGGAGGGTCGGAGACCCAGTACTTC. The full variable domain, with the rest looked up from reference TRBV19 and TRBJ2-5, is DGGITQSPKYLFRKEGQNVTLSCEQNLNHDAMYWYRQDPGQGLRLIYYSQIVNDFQKGDIAEGYSVSREKKESFPLTVTSAQKNPTAFYLCASHAGVAGGSETQYFGPGTRLLVL.

The chain couples TRBV5-4 to TRBJ2-1; 16 bases align to TRBD2. V gave up 4 bases and J gave up 1 base; unmatched junction bases: 11. The germline CDR1 and CDR2 sequences are SGHNT and YYREEE (reference sequence). This CDR3 has 20 residues. The CDR3 bases are TGTGCCAGCAGCGCGCCTGGGACTAGCGGGAGGGCCCATTCCTACAATGAGCAGTTCTTC. Protein product: CASSAPGTSGRAHSYNEQFF.

The chain joins TRBV4-1 to TRBJ1-6; 8 nucleotides line up with TRBD1. Per germline, CDR1 MGHRA and CDR2 YSYEKL. The CDR3 sequence is 18 residues long. J lost 7 bases, V lost 2 bases, and 13 bases had no gene match. The CDR3: CASSQRWPTDRENSPLHF. CDR3 sequence (DNA): TGCGCCAGCAGCCAACGGTGGCCGACGGACAGGGAGAATTCACCCCTCCACTTT.

The rearrangement uses TRBV7-2 and TRBJ2-7; D is unresolved. Deletions cut 1 base from V and 0 bases from J, with 10 bases between. The CDR3 sequence is 15 residues long. The germline V gene encodes CDR1 SGHTA and CDR2 FQGNSA. The DNA for the CDR3 is TGTGCCAGCAGCTTAGGCCTTCCAGGCTCCTACGAGCAGTACTTC. Translated: CASSLGLPGSYEQYF.